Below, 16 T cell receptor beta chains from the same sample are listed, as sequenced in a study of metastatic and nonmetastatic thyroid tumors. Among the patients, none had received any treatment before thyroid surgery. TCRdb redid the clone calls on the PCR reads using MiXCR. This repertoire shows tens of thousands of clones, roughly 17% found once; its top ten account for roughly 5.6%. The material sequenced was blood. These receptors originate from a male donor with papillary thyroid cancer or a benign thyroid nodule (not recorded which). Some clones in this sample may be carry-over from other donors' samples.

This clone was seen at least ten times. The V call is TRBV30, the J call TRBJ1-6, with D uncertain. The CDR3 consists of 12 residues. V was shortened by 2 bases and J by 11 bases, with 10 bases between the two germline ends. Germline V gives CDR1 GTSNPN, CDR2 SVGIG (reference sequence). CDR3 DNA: TGTGCCTGGAGTCATAGGGCACCACCCCTCCACTTT. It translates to CAWSHRAPPLHF.

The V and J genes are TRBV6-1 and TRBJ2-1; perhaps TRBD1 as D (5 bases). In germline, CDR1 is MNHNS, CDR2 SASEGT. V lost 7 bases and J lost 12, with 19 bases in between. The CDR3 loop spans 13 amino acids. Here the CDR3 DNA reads TGTGCCAGCACGGCAGGGCTCTTCGATGGGCAGTTCTTC. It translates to CASTAGLFDGQFF.

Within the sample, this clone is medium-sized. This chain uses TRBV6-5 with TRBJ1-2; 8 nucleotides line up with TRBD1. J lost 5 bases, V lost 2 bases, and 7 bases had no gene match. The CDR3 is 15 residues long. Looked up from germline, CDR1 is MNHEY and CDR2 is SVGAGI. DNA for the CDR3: TGTGCCAGCAGTTACCAGGAGGACAGGGCATATGGCTACACCTTC. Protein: CASSYQEDRAYGYTF.

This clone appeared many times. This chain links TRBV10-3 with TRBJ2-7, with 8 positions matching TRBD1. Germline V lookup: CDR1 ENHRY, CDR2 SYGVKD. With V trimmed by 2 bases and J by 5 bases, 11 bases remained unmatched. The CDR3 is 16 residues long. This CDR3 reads CAISEPGDRGIHEQYF. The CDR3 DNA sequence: TGTGCCATCAGTGAGCCGGGCGACAGGGGAATCCACGAGCAGTACTTC.

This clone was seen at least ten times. This CDR3 is CASSLGTQETQYF. The DNA for the CDR3 is TGCGCCAGCAGCTTGGGCACCCAAGAGACCCAGTACTTC. V gene TRBV5-1 combines with J gene TRBJ2-5; D ambiguous. Germline CDR1 is SGHRS and CDR2 is YFSETQ. Trimming took 0 bases from V and 1 from J, leaving 4 bases between them. The CDR3 covers 13 residues.

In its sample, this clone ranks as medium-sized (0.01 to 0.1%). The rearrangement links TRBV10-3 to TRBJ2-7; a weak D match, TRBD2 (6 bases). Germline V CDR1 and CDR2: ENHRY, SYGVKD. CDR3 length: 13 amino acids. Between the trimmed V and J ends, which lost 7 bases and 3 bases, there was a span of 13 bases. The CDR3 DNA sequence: TGTGCCATCATGGAGGGACTGGACTACGAGCAGTACTTC. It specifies CAIMEGLDYEQYF.

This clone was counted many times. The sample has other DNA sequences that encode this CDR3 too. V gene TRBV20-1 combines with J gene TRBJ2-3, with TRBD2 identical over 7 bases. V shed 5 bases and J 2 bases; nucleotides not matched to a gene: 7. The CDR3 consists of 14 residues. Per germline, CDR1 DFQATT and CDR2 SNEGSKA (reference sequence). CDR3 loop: CSAPGLGNTDTQYF. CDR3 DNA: TGCAGTGCTCCCGGACTAGGGAACACAGATACGCAGTATTTT.

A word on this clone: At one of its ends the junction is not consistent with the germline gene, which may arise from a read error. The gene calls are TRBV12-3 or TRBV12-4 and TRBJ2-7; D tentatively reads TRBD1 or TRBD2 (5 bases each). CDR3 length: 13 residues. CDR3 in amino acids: CASLGTGTYDQYF. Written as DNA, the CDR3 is TGTGCCAGCCTCGGGACGGGCACCTACGATCAGTACTTC.

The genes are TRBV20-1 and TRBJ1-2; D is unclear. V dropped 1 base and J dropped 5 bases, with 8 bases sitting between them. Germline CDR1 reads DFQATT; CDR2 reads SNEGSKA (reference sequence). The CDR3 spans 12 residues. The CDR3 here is CSARVTVYGYTF. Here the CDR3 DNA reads TGCAGTGCTAGAGTAACAGTATATGGCTACACCTTC.

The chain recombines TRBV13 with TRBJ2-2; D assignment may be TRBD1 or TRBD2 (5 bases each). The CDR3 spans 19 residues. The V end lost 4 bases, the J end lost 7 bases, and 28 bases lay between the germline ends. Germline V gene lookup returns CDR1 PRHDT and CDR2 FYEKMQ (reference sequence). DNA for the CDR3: TGTGCCAGCAGCTCCAACACGGACACTAACTACGAGCGGAACGGGGAGCTGTTTTTT. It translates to CASSSNTDTNYERNGELFF. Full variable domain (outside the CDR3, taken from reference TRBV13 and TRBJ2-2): AAGVIQSPRHLIKEKRETATLKCYPIPRHDTVYWYQQGPGQDPQFLISFYEKMQSDKGSIPDRFSAQQFSDYHSELNMSSLELGDSALYFCASSSNTDTNYERNGELFFGEGSRLTVL.

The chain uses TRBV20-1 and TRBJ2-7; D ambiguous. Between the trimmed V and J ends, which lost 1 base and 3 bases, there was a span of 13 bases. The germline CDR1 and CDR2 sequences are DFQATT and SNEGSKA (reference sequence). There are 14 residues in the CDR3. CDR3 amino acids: CSARGVALGYEQYF. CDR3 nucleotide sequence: TGCAGTGCTAGAGGGGTTGCGTTAGGCTACGAGCAGTACTTC.

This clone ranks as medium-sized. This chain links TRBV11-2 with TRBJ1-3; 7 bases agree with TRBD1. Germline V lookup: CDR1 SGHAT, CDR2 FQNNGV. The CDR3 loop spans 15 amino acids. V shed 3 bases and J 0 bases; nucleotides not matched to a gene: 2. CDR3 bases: TGTGCCAGCAGCTTGGGACAGCCCTCTGGAAACACCATATATTTT. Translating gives CASSLGQPSGNTIYF. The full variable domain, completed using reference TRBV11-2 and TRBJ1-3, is EAGVAQSPRYKIIEKRQSVAFWCNPISGHATLYWYQQILGQGPKLLIQFQNNGVVDDSQLPKDRFSAERLKGVDSTLKIQPAKLEDSAVYLCASSLGQPSGNTIYFGEGSWLTVV.

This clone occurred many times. CDR3 sequence (DNA): TGCAGTGCCAGGGACGACAAGGAATCAGAGCCCCAGCATTTT. Protein product: CSARDDKESEPQHF. The chain carries TRBV20-1 and TRBJ1-5; a weak D match, TRBD1 (5 bases). The germline V gene encodes CDR1 DFQATT and CDR2 SNEGSKA (reference sequence). Trimming took off 6 bases at V and 8 bases at J, with 20 bases between the two ends. This CDR3 is 14 amino acids long.

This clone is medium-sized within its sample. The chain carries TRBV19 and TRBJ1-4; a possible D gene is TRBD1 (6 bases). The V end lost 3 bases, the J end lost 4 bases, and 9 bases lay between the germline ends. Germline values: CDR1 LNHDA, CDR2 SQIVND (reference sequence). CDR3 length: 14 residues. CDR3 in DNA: TGTGCCAGTAGTATCCGGACAGATAATGAAAAACTGTTTTTT. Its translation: CASSIRTDNEKLFF.

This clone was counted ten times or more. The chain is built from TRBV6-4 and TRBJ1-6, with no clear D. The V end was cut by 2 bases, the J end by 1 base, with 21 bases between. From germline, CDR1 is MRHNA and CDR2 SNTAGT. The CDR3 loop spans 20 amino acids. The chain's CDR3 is CASSDLRESGLLSYNSPLHF. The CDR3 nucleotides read TGTGCCAGCAGTGACCTCCGGGAGAGTGGACTCCTATCCTATAATTCACCCCTCCACTTT.

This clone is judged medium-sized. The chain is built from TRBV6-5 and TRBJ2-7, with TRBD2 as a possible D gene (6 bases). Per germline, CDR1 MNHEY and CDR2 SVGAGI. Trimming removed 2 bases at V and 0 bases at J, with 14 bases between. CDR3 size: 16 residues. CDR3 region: CASSYGSGLLSYEQYF. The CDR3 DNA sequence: TGTGCCAGCAGTTACGGTTCGGGACTCCTCTCCTACGAGCAGTACTTC.